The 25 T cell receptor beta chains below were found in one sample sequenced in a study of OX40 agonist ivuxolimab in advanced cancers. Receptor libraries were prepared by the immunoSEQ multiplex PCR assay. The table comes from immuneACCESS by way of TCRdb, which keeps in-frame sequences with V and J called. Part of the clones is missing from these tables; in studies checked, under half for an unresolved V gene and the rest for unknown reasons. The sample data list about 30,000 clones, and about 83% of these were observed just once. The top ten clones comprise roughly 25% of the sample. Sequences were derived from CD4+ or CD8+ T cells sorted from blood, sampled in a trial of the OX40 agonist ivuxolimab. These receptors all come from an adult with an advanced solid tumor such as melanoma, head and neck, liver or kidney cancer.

The CDR3 is CASSVDDVVSGNTIYF. The CDR3, as DNA: TGTGCCAGCAGCGTAGATGACGTAGTTTCTGGAAACACCATATATTTT. This chain uses TRBV9 with TRBJ1-3; D not certain. CDR1 SGDLS and CDR2 YYNGEE come from the germline V gene. The CDR3 covers 16 residues. Deletions cut 0 bases from V and 1 base from J, with 11 bases between. The full variable domain, its missing parts supplied by reference TRBV9 and TRBJ1-3, is DSGVTQTPKHLITATGQRVTLRCSPRSGDLSVYWYQQSLDQGLQFLIQYYNGEERAKGNILERFSAQQFPDLHSELNLSSLELGDSALYFCASSVDDVVSGNTIYFGEGSWLTVV.

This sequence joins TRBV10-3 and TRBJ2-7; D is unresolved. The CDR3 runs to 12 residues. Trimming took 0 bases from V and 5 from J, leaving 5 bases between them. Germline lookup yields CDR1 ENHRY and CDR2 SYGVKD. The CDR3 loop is CAISESGHEQYF. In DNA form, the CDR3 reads TGTGCCATCAGTGAGTCTGGGCACGAGCAGTACTTC.

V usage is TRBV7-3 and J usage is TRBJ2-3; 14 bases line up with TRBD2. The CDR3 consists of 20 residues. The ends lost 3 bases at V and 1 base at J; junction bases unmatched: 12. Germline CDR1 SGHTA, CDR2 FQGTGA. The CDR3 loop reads CASSFNPGLAGVSGTDTQYF. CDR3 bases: TGTGCCAGCAGCTTCAACCCGGGACTAGCGGGAGTGTCTGGCACAGATACGCAGTATTTT.

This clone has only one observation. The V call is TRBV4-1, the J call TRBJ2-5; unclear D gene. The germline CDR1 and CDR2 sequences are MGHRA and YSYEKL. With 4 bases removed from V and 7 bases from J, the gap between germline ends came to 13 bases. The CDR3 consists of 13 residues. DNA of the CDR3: TGCGCCAGCAGCCCATCTGACCGGGTGACCCAGTACTTC. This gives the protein CASSPSDRVTQYF.

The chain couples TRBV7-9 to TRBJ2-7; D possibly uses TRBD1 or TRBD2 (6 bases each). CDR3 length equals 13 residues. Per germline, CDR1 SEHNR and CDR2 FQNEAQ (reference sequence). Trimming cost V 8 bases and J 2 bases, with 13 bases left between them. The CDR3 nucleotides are TGTGCCAGCGCGGGACACCCAACCTACGAGCAGTACTTC. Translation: CASAGHPTYEQYF.

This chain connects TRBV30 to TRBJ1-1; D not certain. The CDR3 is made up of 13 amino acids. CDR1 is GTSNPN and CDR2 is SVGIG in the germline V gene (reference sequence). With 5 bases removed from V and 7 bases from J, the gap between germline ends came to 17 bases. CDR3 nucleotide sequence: TGTGCCTGGGCGTCCGGGGTATCCTTTGAAGCTTTCTTT. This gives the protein CAWASGVSFEAFF.

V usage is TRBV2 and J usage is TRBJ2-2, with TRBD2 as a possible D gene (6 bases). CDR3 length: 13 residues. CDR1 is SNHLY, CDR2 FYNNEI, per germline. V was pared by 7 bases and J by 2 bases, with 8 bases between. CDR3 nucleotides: TGTGCCAGCACGGGGGACAACACCGGGGAGCTGTTTTTT. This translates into CASTGDNTGELFF.

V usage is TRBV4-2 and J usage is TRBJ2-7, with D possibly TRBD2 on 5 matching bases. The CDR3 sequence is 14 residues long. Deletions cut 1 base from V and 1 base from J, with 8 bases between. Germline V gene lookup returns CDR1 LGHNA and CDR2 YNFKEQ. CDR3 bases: TGTGCCAGCAGCCAAGGGGGAGCTTCCTACGAGCAGTACTTC. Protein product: CASSQGGASYEQYF.

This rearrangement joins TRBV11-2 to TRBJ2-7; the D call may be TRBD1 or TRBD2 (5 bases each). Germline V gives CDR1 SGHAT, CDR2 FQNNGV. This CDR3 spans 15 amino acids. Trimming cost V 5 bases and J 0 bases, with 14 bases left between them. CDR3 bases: TGTGCCAGCAGCCCCACCGGGACGAGCTCCTACGAGCAGTACTTC. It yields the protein CASSPTGTSSYEQYF.

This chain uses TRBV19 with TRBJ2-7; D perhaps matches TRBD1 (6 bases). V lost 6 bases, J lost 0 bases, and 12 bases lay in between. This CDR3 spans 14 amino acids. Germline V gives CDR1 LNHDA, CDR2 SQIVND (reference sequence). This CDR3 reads CASRPTGNSYEQYF. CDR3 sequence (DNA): TGTGCCAGTAGACCAACAGGGAACTCCTACGAGCAGTACTTC.

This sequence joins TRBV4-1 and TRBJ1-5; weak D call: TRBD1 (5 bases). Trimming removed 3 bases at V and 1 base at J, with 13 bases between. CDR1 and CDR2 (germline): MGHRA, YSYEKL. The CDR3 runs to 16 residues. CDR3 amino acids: CASSHPRDGSNQPQHF. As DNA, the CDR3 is TGCGCCAGCAGCCACCCCCGGGACGGAAGCAATCAGCCCCAGCATTTT.

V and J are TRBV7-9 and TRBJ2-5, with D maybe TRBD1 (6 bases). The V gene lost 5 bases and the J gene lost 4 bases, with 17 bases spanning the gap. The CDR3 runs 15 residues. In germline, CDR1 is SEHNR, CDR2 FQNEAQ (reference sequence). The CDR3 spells CASSGGTGLRETQYF. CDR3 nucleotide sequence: TGTGCCAGCAGCGGGGGAACAGGGTTGAGAGAGACCCAGTACTTC.

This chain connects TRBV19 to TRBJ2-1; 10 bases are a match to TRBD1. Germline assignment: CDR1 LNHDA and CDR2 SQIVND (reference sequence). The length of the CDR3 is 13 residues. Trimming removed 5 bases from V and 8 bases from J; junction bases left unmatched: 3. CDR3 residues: CASSAGTGDEQFF. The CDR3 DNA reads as TGTGCCAGTAGTGCCGGGACAGGGGATGAGCAGTTCTTC. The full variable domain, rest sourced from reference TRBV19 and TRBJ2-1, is DGGITQSPKYLFRKEGQNVTLSCEQNLNHDAMYWYRQDPGQGLRLIYYSQIVNDFQKGDIAEGYSVSREKKESFPLTVTSAQKNPTAFYLCASSAGTGDEQFFGPGTRLTVL.

The CDR3 loop reads CASSLAGRANTEAFF. In nucleotides, the CDR3 is TGTGCCAGCAGCTTGGCTGGCAGGGCGAACACTGAAGCTTTCTTT. This sequence joins TRBV5-6 and TRBJ1-1; TRBD1 is a possible D gene (5 bases). Germline assignment: CDR1 SGHDT and CDR2 YYEEEE. The CDR3 runs 15 residues. V was trimmed by 0 bases and J by 1 base, leaving 10 bases between them.

CDR3 sequence: CASSLDSRGTEAFF. The CDR3 DNA reads as TGTGCCAGCAGCTTAGATTCCCGAGGGACTGAAGCTTTCTTT. The chain joins TRBV7-8 to TRBJ1-1, with D uncertain. The V end was cut by 1 base, the J end by 5 bases, with 11 bases between. CDR3 length: 14 amino acids. Germline V gene lookup returns CDR1 SGHVS and CDR2 FQNEAQ.

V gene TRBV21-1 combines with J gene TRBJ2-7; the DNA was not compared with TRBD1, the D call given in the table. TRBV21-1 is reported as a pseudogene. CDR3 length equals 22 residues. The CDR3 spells CASSPRKTGTLRGGQELYEQYF. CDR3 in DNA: TGTGCCAGCAGCCCGCGGAAGACAGGAACTCTACGAGGCGGACAGGAACTCTACGAGCAGTACTTC.

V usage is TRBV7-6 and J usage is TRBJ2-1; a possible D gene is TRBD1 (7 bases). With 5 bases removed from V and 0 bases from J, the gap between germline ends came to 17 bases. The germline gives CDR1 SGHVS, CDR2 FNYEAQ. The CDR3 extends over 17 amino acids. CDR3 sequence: CASSLEGGTDSYNEQFF. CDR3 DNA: TGTGCCAGCAGCCTGGAAGGGGGGACAGACTCCTACAATGAGCAGTTCTTC.

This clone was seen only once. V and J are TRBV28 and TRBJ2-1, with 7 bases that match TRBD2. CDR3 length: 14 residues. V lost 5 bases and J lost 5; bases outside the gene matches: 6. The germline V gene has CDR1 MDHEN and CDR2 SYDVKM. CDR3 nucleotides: TGTGCCAGCAGTCTAGCGGTTAGTAACAATGAGCAGTTCTTC. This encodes CASSLAVSNNEQFF.

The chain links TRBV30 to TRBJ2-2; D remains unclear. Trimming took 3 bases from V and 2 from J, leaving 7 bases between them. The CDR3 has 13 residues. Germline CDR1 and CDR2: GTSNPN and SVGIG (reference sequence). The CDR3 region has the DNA TGTGCCTGGAGCCTTCTTAACACCGGGGAGCTGTTTTTT. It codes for CAWSLLNTGELFF.

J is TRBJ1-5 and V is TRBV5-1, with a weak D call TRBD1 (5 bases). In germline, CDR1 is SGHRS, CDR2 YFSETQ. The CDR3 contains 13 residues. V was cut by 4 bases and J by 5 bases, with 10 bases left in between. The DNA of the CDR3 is TGCGCCAGCAGCCCCACAGGTCATCAGCCCCAGCATTTT. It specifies CASSPTGHQPQHF.

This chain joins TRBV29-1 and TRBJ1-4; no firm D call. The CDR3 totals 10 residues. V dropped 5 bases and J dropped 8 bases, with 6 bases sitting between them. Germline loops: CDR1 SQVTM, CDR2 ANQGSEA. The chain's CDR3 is CSVCREKLFF. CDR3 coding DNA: TGCAGCGTTTGCAGGGAAAAACTGTTTTTT.

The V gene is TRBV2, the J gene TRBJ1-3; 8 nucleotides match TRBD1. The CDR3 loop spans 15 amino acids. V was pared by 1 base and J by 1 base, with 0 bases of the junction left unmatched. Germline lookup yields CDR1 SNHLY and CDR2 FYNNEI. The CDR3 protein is CASSEGTGSGNTIYF. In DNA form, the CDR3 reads TGTGCCAGCAGTGAAGGGACAGGGTCTGGAAACACCATATATTTT. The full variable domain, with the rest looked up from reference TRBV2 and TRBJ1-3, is EPEVTQTPSHQVTQMGQEVILRCVPISNHLYFYWYRQILGQKVEFLVSFYNNEISEKSEIFDDQFSVERPDGSNFTLKIRSTKLEDSAMYFCASSEGTGSGNTIYFGEGSWLTVV.

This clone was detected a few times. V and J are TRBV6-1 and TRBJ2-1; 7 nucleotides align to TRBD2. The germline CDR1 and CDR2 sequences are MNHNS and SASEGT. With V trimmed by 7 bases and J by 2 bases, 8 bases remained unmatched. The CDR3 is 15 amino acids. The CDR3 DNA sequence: TGTGCCAGCACCTTAGCGGGTGGCGCCTACAATGAGCAGTTCTTC. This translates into CASTLAGGAYNEQFF.

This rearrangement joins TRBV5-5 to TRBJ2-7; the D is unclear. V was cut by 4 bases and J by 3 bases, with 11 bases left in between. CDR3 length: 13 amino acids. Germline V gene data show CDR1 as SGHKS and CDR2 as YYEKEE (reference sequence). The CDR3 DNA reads TGTGCCAGCAGCGTGCGGTCGAACTACGAGCAGTACTTC. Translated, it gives CASSVRSNYEQYF.

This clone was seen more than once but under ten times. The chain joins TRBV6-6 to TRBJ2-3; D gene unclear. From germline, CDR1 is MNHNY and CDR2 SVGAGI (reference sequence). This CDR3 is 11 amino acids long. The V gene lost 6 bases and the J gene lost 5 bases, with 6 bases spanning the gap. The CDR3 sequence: CASSWGDTQYF. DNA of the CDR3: TGTGCCAGCAGCTGGGGAGATACGCAGTATTTT.